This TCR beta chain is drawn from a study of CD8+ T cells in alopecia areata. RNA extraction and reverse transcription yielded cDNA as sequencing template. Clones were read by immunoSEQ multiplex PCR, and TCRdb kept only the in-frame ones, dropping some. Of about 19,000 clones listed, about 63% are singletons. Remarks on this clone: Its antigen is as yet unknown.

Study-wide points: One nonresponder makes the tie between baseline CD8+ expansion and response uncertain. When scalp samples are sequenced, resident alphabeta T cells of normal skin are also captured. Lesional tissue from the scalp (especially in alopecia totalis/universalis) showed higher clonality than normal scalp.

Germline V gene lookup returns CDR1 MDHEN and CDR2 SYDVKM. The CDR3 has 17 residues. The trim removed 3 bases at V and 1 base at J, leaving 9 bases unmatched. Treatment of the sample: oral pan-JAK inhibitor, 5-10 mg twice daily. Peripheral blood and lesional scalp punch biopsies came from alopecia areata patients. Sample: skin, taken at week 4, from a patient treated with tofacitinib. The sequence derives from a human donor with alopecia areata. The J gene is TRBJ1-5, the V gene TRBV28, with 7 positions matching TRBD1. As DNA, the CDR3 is TGTGCCAGCAGTTTGGGCAGGGGGTATAGGAGCAATCAGCCCCAGCATTTT. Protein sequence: CASSLGRGYRSNQPQHF. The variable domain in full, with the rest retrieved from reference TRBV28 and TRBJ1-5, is DVKVTQSSRYLVKRTGEKVFLECVQDMDHENMFWYRQDPGLGLRLIYFSYDVKMKEKGDIPEGYSVSREKKERFSLILESASTNQTSMYLCASSLGRGYRSNQPQHFGDGTRLSIL.